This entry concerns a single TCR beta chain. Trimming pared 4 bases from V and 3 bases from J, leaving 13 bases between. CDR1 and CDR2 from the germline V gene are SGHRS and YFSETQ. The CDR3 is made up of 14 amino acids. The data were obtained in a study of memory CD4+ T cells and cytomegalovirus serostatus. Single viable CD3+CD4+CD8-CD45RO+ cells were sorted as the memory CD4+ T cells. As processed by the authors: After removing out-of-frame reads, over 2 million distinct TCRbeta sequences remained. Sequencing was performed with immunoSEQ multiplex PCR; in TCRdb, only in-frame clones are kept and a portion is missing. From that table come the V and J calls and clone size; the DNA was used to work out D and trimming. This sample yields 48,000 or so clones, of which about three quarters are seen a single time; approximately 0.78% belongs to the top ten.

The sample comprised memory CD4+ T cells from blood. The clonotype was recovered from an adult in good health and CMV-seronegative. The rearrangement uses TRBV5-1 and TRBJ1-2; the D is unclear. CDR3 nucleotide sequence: TGCGCCAGCAGCCCCCTGCTAGAGGACTATGGCTACACCTTC. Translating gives CASSPLLEDYGYTF. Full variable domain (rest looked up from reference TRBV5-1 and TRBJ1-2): KAGVTQTPRYLIKTRGQQVTLSCSPISGHRSVSWYQQTPGQGLQFLFEYFSETQRNKGNFPGRFSGRQFSNSRSEMNVSTLELGDSALYLCASSPLLEDYGYTFGSGTRLTVV.